These T cell receptor beta chains were read from a single sample in a study of OX40 agonist ivuxolimab in advanced cancers. Assay: immunoSEQ multiplex PCR; the TCRdb copy retains only in-frame clones and omits some. This table holds approximately 40,000 clones, about 80% found once. Sample: CD4+ or CD8+ T cells sorted from blood, taken in a trial of the OX40 agonist ivuxolimab. The source of these receptors is an adult with an advanced solid tumor such as melanoma, head and neck, liver or kidney cancer. Each CDR3 is given with its conserved first and last residue. The order of the fields is V gene, J gene, clone size, CDR3 protein. The size field is filled for only some rows; it gives once, few, many or a size class.

TRBV30	TRBJ1-4	-	CAWTAKDGRGEKLFF
TRBV4-2	TRBJ2-3	-	CASSQDLVGQTDTQYF
TRBV5-1	TRBJ1-1	medium-sized	CASSLGENTEAFF
TRBV5-1	TRBJ2-7	-	CASSVGGTDEQYF
TRBV11-2	TRBJ2-5	-	CASSLDQQGARETQYF
TRBV27	TRBJ2-2	-	CASRVTGREAGELFF
TRBV5-1	TRBJ1-1	-	CASSTGTGNTEAFF
TRBV7-2	TRBJ2-3	-	CASSFGGGPDTQYF
TRBV19	TRBJ1-1	-	CASSRGQGLISEGAFF
TRBV4-2	TRBJ1-5	-	CASSQDPGVIQPQHF
TRBV18	TRBJ1-2	few	CASSPSSHRGYGYGYTF
TRBV7-2	TRBJ2-3	-	CASSTRLAGSSDTQYF
TRBV5-1	TRBJ1-6	-	CASSLRVDYNSPLHF
TRBV6-5	TRBJ2-1	few	CASSWTSNNEQFF
TRBV11-2	TRBJ1-3	-	CASSLGVGPGNTIYF
TRBV28	TRBJ1-1	-	CASSFFRTQNTEAFF
TRBV19	TRBJ1-2	-	CASSIDLIGGGYTF
TRBV7-9	TRBJ2-3	-	CASSPGGGRDTQYF
TRBV6-1	TRBJ2-7	-	CASSESGTYEQYF
TRBV11-1	TRBJ1-2	-	CASSQGVQGGYGYTF
TRBV7-2	TRBJ2-2	-	CASSQGRSGELFF
TRBV5-6	TRBJ2-1	-	CASSLVQVSNNEQFF
TRBV5-1	TRBJ1-4	-	CASSLLATNEKLFF
TRBV5-4	TRBJ1-1	few	CASTTGQGVMNTEAFF
TRBV6-6	TRBJ1-2	-	CASSSRGSNYGYTF
TRBV19	TRBJ2-3	-	CASSKFGQGGYDTQYF
TRBV5-4	TRBJ1-2	-	CASSSPTGQVYGYTF
TRBV10-3	TRBJ2-7	-	CAINERDREYEQYF
TRBV19	TRBJ1-2	-	CASSIEGYGYTF
TRBV5-1	TRBJ2-1	-	CASSLAFARASSYNEQFF
TRBV4-2	TRBJ1-3	-	CASSQDDTGVGTIYF
TRBV9	TRBJ1-2	-	CASSPHPGENGYTF
TRBV18	TRBJ2-3	few	CASSPVRDVSTDTQYF
TRBV10-2	TRBJ2-2	-	CASSVGGSGELFF
TRBV5-4	TRBJ2-1	-	CASSPESYNEQFF
TRBV30	TRBJ1-2	-	CAWSVGRRGSYGYTF
TRBV4-1	TRBJ1-5	-	CASSQDLSGRTINQPQHF
TRBV5-1	TRBJ1-1	-	CASSWGDNMNTEAFF
TRBV18	TRBJ2-5	-	CASSPPPSIETQYF
TRBV7-9	TRBJ1-5	few	CASSPGAGDNQPQHF
TRBV29-1	TRBJ1-1	-	CSVDNQGNTEAFF
TRBV4-3	TRBJ1-6	-	CASSRVWTATNSPLHF
TRBV21-1	TRBJ2-2	-	CARNTGELFF
TRBV11-2	TRBJ2-5	-	CASSLAGMVGETQYF
TRBV27	-	-	CASSFGRPGDFYEQYF
TRBV6-5	TRBJ2-3	-	CASSPGRNRDTQYF